Sequencing of this TCR beta chain was carried out in a study of cytomegalovirus exposure and HLA in healthy donors. General study results and limits: Later work associated fewer than 20,000 TCR beta sequences with HLA alleles at 0.05 false discovery rate.

To note about this clone: Its antigen is still unknown.

At sampling all donors were nominally healthy, likely with unrecorded immune exposures. PCR amplification relied on 60 Vbeta primers (plus 13 Jbeta primers). The protocol was immunoSEQ multiplex PCR, while the TCRdb copy is restricted to in-frame clones and leaves out a portion. The repertoire table contains about 67,000 clones. Between the trimmed V and J ends, which lost 0 bases and 5 bases, there was a span of 13 bases. CDR3 length equals 16 residues. Germline CDR1 reads MNHEY; CDR2 reads SVGAGI. Source material: PBMCs. The TCR was taken from a boy younger than 18 in good health and CMV-seronegative. This chain uses TRBV6-5 with TRBJ1-4; D possibly corresponds to TRBD1 (5 bases). CDR3 sequence reads: CASSYSGAHRNEKLFF. The CDR3 DNA reads as TGTGCCAGCAGTTACTCAGGGGCGCATAGGAATGAAAAACTGTTTTTT.